This TCR beta chain derives from a study of tumor-infiltrating lymphocytes in primary liver carcinoma. Study context: Tumor staging was T1-T3 N0M0; sizes spanned about 4.2 to 11 cm across. General study points: Pairs of tumor regions overlapped more than tumor-adjacent and tumor-blood pairs did. Without sorting, CD4+ versus CD8+ T cell repertoires were not compared. Top-250-clone fractions were significantly higher in tumors than in blood (p = 0.039).

The CDR3 loop spans 15 amino acids. Trimming cost V 5 bases and J 4 bases, with 16 bases left between them. CDR1 and CDR2 from the germline V gene are ENHRY and SYGVKD. Points on this clonotype: Its cognate antigen is unknown.

Blood RNA originated from unsorted whole blood, with germline DNA additionally extracted. The template, around 520 ng total RNA, yielded TCR beta cDNA made with a constant-region primer. ARM-PCR, slightly modified, supplied the TCR beta libraries through three nested multiplex PCR rounds. TRBV1-TRBV30 forward primers paired with a C-beta reverse primer were used in the first two PCR rounds, which ran about 11 cycles each. Using its own MiXCR run on the multiplex PCR reads, TCRdb lists one record per CDR3 protein. The sample yields some 190,000 distinct CDR3 sequences, roughly three fifths seen once.

This clonotype was sampled from a man in his forties with primary liver carcinoma and hepatitis B virus infection. Sequenced sample: peripheral blood. The chain carries TRBV10-3 and TRBJ2-3; the D is unclear. The CDR3 spells CAISTQGGRADTQYF. The CDR3 coding sequence is TGTGCCATCAGTACCCAAGGTGGTAGAGCAGATACGCAGTATTTT.